These T cell receptor beta chains were read from a single sample in a study of cytomegalovirus exposure and HLA in healthy donors. The repertoire was sequenced with immunoSEQ multiplex PCR; TCRdb's copy has only in-frame clones and lacks some. The repertoire consists of about 110,000 clones, with 75% to 85% occurring once and the leading ten covering roughly 6%. Sequenced material: PBMCs. These receptors came from a man aged 18 to 35 in good health and CMV-seronegative. Both conserved end residues are part of each CDR3. D genes are given only for firm matches. Clone sizes are given selectively: once, few, many, or a class where the clone is expanded.

V	J	D	size	DNA	CDR3
TRBV18	TRBJ2-7	NA	NA	TGTGCCAGCTCACCAGGACGGGATGACGAGCAGTACTTC	CASSPGRDDEQYF
TRBV29-1	TRBJ2-1	NA	NA	TGCAGCGTAGAGACTGAGGCAAACTACAATGAGCAGTTCTTC	CSVETEANYNEQFF
TRBV28	TRBJ1-1	TRBD1	NA	TGTGCCACCTGGACAGGGGCGAACACTGAAGCTTTCTTT	CATWTGANTEAFF
TRBV7-9	TRBJ2-5	NA	NA	TGTGCCAGCAGCAACCCTAGGGGGGGGGAGACCCAGTACTTC	CASSNPRGGETQYF
TRBV20-1	TRBJ2-7	NA	NA	TGCAGTGCTCCGCGGGGCGTGGAGCAGTACTTC	CSAPRGVEQYF
TRBV19	TRBJ2-5	TRBD2	NA	TGTGCCAGTAGTCCCCCCATGCGGGAGGAGACCCAGTACTTC	CASSPPMREETQYF
TRBV5-4	TRBJ2-7	NA	NA	TGTGCCAGCAGCTTGGGGGGCCGTTACGAGCAGTACTTC	CASSLGGRYEQYF
TRBV7-8	TRBJ1-1	NA	NA	TGTGCCAGCAGCTCAACCCCACGGAGAATGATCCCTGAAGCTTTCTTT	CASSSTPRRMIPEAFF
TRBV18	TRBJ2-7	TRBD1	NA	TGTGCCAGCTCACCCTTTGGACAGGGGGCATACGAGCAGTACTTC	CASSPFGQGAYEQYF
TRBV4-3	TRBJ2-3	NA	few	TGCGCCAGCAGCCAAAGATCGGCAGATACGCAGTATTTT	CASSQRSADTQYF
TRBV27	TRBJ2-3	NA	NA	TGTGCCAGCAGTCTAGGGGCAGGGCTCCCAGATACGCAGTATTTT	CASSLGAGLPDTQYF
TRBV30	TRBJ1-6	TRBD1	once	TGTGCCTGGAAGGGGGACAGGGGGCGCGGATCACCCCTCCACTTT	CAWKGDRGRGSPLHF
TRBV7-8	TRBJ2-5	TRBD2	NA	TGTGCCAGCAGCTTTAGCGGGAGGGCCCAAGAGACCCAGTACTTC	CASSFSGRAQETQYF
TRBV6-5	TRBJ1-2	NA	NA	TGTGCCAGCAGTTACCCAGGGTATGGCTACACCTTC	CASSYPGYGYTF
TRBV6-1	TRBJ2-5	TRBD2	NA	TGTGCCAGCAGTCCCTTCCGGGGGGGGGAAGAGACCCAGTACTTC	CASSPFRGGEETQYF
TRBV6-6	TRBJ2-7	NA	NA	TGTGCCAGCAGTTTTGGGGGCAGGACCTACGAGCAGTACTTC	CASSFGGRTYEQYF
TRBV16	TRBJ2-7	NA	NA	TGTGCCAGCACCGGCAGGGACTGGTTTTACGAGCAGTACTTC	CASTGRDWFYEQYF
TRBV18	TRBJ1-4	NA	NA	TGTGCCAGCTCACCAGGGCAGCCGAATGAAAAACTGTTTTTT	CASSPGQPNEKLFF
TRBV6-5	TRBJ2-7	NA	NA	TGTGCCAGCAGGGTACAGAACTCCTACGAGCAGTACTTC	CASRVQNSYEQYF
TRBV9	TRBJ2-2	TRBD1	NA	TGTGCCAGCAGCCGCACGGACAGGGGATATAACACCGGGGAGCTGTTTTTT	CASSRTDRGYNTGELFF
TRBV30	TRBJ2-7	NA	NA	TGTGCCTGGAAGGGGGCCTACGAGCAGTACTTC	CAWKGAYEQYF
TRBV19	TRBJ2-7	NA	NA	TGTGCCAGTAGTATAGGACCGGGATACTTCTACGAGCAGTACTTC	CASSIGPGYFYEQYF
TRBV7-2	TRBJ2-3	TRBD2	NA	TGTGCCAGCAGCTTAGCTCCTAGCGGGAGGGCCGGAGATACGCAGTATTTT	CASSLAPSGRAGDTQYF
TRBV5-4	TRBJ2-7	TRBD2	NA	TGTGCCAGCAGTTATCTAGCGGGAGGCTCCTACGAGCAGTACTTC	CASSYLAGGSYEQYF
TRBV18	TRBJ2-1	TRBD1	NA	TGTGCCAGCTCACCCCTTGGACAGGGTGGCCACAATGAGCAGTTCTTC	CASSPLGQGGHNEQFF
TRBV6-4	TRBJ2-2	NA	NA	TGTGCCAGCAGTGACGGTGGGCCAAACACCGGGGAGCTGTTTTTT	CASSDGGPNTGELFF
TRBV5-4	TRBJ1-4	TRBD1	NA	TGTGCCAGCAGCCAGGACAGGGGGCAAGGTGAAAAACTGTTTTTT	CASSQDRGQGEKLFF
TRBV19	TRBJ1-1	NA	NA	TGTGCCAGTAGTATAGATCTTGCGGGTGGCGCTGAAGCTTTCTTT	CASSIDLAGGAEAFF
TRBV7-2	TRBJ1-1	TRBD1	NA	TGTGCCAGCAGCAAGACAGGGGAGAACACTGAAGCTTTCTTT	CASSKTGENTEAFF